Following are 23 T cell receptor beta chains from one sample sequenced in a study of T-cell reconstitution after alpha-beta-depleted transplantation in children. TCRbeta library preparation incorporated unique molecular identifiers. TCRdb called the PCR reads again in MiXCR, with one record for every CDR3 protein. The sample holds fewer than 450,000 distinct CDR3 sequences, under 20% seen once. The specimen was PBMCs, mostly from graft donor cells, collected 360 days after TCRalphabeta/CD19-depleted stem cell transplant. These receptor sequences come from a male patient aged 2-10 years who had a stem cell transplant for acute lymphoblastic leukemia, so the T cells may come from the graft donor.

This clonotype has just a few counts. The chain carries TRBV4-1 and TRBJ2-7; D is uncertain. The CDR3 has 16 residues. Germline-derived CDR1 and CDR2 are MGHRA and YSYEKL. The V and J ends lost 0 bases and 2 bases respectively, with 14 bases between them. The CDR3 region is CASSQDWSRVPYEQYF. DNA for the CDR3: TGCGCCAGCAGCCAAGATTGGAGTAGGGTCCCCTACGAGCAGTACTTC.

The table lists this clonotype with many counts. This chain connects TRBV6-2 or TRBV6-3 to TRBJ2-5; D is undetermined. V lost 4 bases and J lost 5, with 11 bases in between. CDR3 size: 13 residues. The V gene's germline CDR1 is MNHEY and CDR2 SVGEGT. CDR3 region: CASSSDSEETQYF. Written as DNA, the CDR3 is TGTGCCAGCAGTTCCGACTCGGAGGAGACCCAGTACTTC.

This clonotype was recorded many times. The chain joins TRBV6-2 or TRBV6-3 to TRBJ1-5, with 10 bases fitting TRBD1. Germline trimming cut 3 bases from V and 1 base from J; bases unmatched to any gene: 12. This CDR3 spans 19 amino acids. Looked up from germline, CDR1 is MNHEY and CDR2 is SVGEGT. The CDR3 region is CASSYWDRGSYGSNQPQHF. DNA of the CDR3: TGTGCCAGCAGTTATTGGGACAGGGGATCGTACGGGAGCAATCAGCCCCAGCATTTT.

CDR3 sequence (DNA): TGTGCCATCAGTGGCCCCGGGACAGAAGCTTTCTTT. Protein product: CAISGPGTEAFF. This chain uses TRBV10-3 with TRBJ1-1; the D gene is possibly TRBD1 (6 bases). The V gene lost 4 bases and the J gene lost 8 bases, with 11 bases spanning the gap. This CDR3 has 12 amino acids. Germline values: CDR1 ENHRY, CDR2 SYGVKD.

This clonotype came up a few times. The V and J genes are TRBV12-3 or TRBV12-4 and TRBJ2-2, with D uncertain. Trimming took 1 base from V and 2 from J, leaving 8 bases between them. The length of the CDR3 is 15 residues. CDR3 DNA: TGTGCCAGCAGTTTAGATTGGGGAAACACCGGGGAGCTGTTTTTT. As protein: CASSLDWGNTGELFF.

A few counts support this clonotype. The chain couples TRBV19 to TRBJ1-5; D possibly corresponds to TRBD1 (5 bases). The germline V gene encodes CDR1 LNHDA and CDR2 SQIVND (reference sequence). The CDR3 is made up of 16 amino acids. V was cut by 4 bases and J by 9 bases, with 22 bases left in between. CDR3 nucleotides: TGTGCCAGTAGTAACGGGGCACGGTCAGCGGCGAGGCCCCAGCATTTT. It codes for CASSNGARSAARPQHF. The complete variable domain, with remaining parts taken from reference TRBV19 and TRBJ1-5, reads DGGITQSPKYLFRKEGQNVTLSCEQNLNHDAMYWYRQDPGQGLRLIYYSQIVNDFQKGDIAEGYSVSREKKESFPLTVTSAQKNPTAFYLCASSNGARSAARPQHFGDGTRLSIL.

This clonotype was found a few times. V gene TRBV4-2 combines with J gene TRBJ1-3; a weak D match, TRBD1 (6 bases). The CDR3 runs to 14 residues. CDR1 and CDR2 from the germline V gene are LGHNA and YNFKEQ. Trimming took off 4 bases at V and 4 bases at J, with 11 bases between the two ends. CDR3 sequence reads: CASSPRGPGNTIYF. CDR3 sequence (DNA): TGTGCCAGCAGCCCCAGGGGCCCGGGAAACACCATATATTTT.

CDR3 loop: CASSLGASGGYNEQFF. CDR3 sequence (DNA): TGTGCCAGCAGCTTAGGGGCTAGCGGGGGCTACAATGAGCAGTTCTTC. V usage is TRBV7-3 and J usage is TRBJ2-1; TRBD2 matches 10 bases. V shed 2 bases, J shed 3 bases, and the junction held 4 bases outside the gene matches. Germline CDR1 and CDR2: SGHTA and FQGTGA. The CDR3 runs to 16 residues.

Many counts were recorded for this clonotype. CDR3 sequence reads: CASSLGLAGVTYNEQFF. The CDR3 DNA is TGTGCCAGCTCTCTGGGACTAGCGGGCGTGACATACAATGAGCAGTTCTTC. The chain has TRBV18 and TRBJ2-1, with 12 bases identical to TRBD2. The CDR3 length is 17 residues. From germline, CDR1 is KGHSH and CDR2 LQKENI. J lost 4 bases, V lost 6 bases, and 10 bases had no gene match. The full variable domain, in which reference TRBV18 and TRBJ2-1 provide the parts outside the CDR3, is NAGVMQNPRHLVRRRGQEARLRCSPMKGHSHVYWYRQLPEEGLKFMVYLQKENIIDESGMPKERFSAEFPKEGPSILRIQQVVRGDSAAYFCASSLGLAGVTYNEQFFGPGTRLTVL.

This sequence joins TRBV7-2 and TRBJ2-2; unclear D gene. There are 15 residues in the CDR3. Trimming shortened V by 1 base and J by 1 base, and 7 bases separated the two germline ends. The germline V gene has CDR1 SGHTA and CDR2 FQGNSA. In nucleotides, the CDR3 is TGTGCCAGCAGCTTAGTTAGGCAGAACACCGGGGAGCTGTTTTTT. Its translation is CASSLVRQNTGELFF.

V usage is TRBV18 and J usage is TRBJ2-3; 8 bases agree with TRBD1. CDR1 KGHSH and CDR2 LQKENI come from the germline V gene. This CDR3 has 16 residues. Trimming cost V 5 bases and J 2 bases; bases outside gene matches: 9. CDR3 region: CASSTDRGHITDTQYF. The DNA of the CDR3 is TGTGCCAGCTCAACCGACAGGGGACATATCACAGATACGCAGTATTTT.

This clonotype was counted many times. The chain recombines TRBV7-2 with TRBJ1-1; TRBD1 is a possible D gene (6 bases). This CDR3 contains 15 residues. Trimming took 6 bases from V and 4 from J, leaving 18 bases between them. CDR1 is SGHTA and CDR2 is FQGNSA in the germline V gene. Written as DNA, the CDR3 is TGTGCCAGCAGGACGGGGGCCCACGGCGGCACTGAAGCTTTCTTT. It encodes CASRTGAHGGTEAFF.

This clonotype was detected ten times or more. The chain joins TRBV6-1 to TRBJ2-5; possibly TRBD1 for D (6 bases). V dropped 6 bases and J dropped 2 bases, with 16 bases sitting between them. In germline, CDR1 is MNHNS, CDR2 SASEGT. The CDR3 spans 15 residues. CDR3 in amino acids: CASSLPGTRQETQYF. The DNA for the CDR3 is TGTGCCAGCAGCCTCCCTGGGACAAGACAAGAGACCCAGTACTTC.

This clonotype was detected only a few times. The chain links TRBV7-9 to TRBJ2-1, with 13 positions matching TRBD2. The germline V gene has CDR1 SEHNR and CDR2 FQNEAQ (reference sequence). V dropped 5 bases and J dropped 6; count of bases not matched to a gene: 10. The CDR3 covers 17 residues. CDR3 sequence: CASSPPTGLAGANEQFF. CDR3 coding DNA: TGTGCCAGCAGCCCCCCTACCGGACTAGCGGGAGCCAATGAGCAGTTCTTC.

This chain connects TRBV4-3 to TRBJ1-5; D is unclear. Germline loops: CDR1 LGHNA, CDR2 YSLEER. CDR3 length equals 13 residues. The V end lost 0 bases, the J end lost 5 bases, and 5 bases lay between the germline ends. The CDR3 nucleotides read TGCGCCAGCAGCCAAGAGGGGTATCAGCCCCAGCATTTT. Translated: CASSQEGYQPQHF.

This clonotype appeared a few times. V gene TRBV28 combines with J gene TRBJ1-1, with 7 nucleotides matching TRBD1. Trimming removed 3 bases from V and 0 bases from J; junction bases left unmatched: 4. CDR3 length equals 15 residues. CDR1 and CDR2 (germline): MDHEN, SYDVKM. The CDR3: CASSFWDRVNTEAFF. CDR3 coding DNA: TGTGCCAGCAGTTTCTGGGACAGAGTGAACACTGAAGCTTTCTTT. Together with reference TRBV28 and TRBJ1-1, the CDR3 gives the full variable domain: DVKVTQSSRYLVKRTGEKVFLECVQDMDHENMFWYRQDPGLGLRLIYFSYDVKMKEKGDIPEGYSVSREKKERFSLILESASTNQTSMYLCASSFWDRVNTEAFFGQGTRLTVV.

This clonotype came up a few times. This CDR3 is CASSWDSGNTIYF. Here the CDR3 DNA reads TGTGCCAGCAGCTGGGACTCTGGAAACACCATATATTTT. The chain links TRBV7-9 to TRBJ1-3, with no clear D. This CDR3 region has 13 residues. V gave up 4 bases and J gave up 0 bases, with 4 bases separating them. In germline, CDR1 is SEHNR, CDR2 FQNEAQ (reference sequence).

The V and J genes are TRBV30 and TRBJ2-2; unclear D gene. CDR3 length: 13 amino acids. Germline-derived CDR1 and CDR2 are GTSNPN and SVGIG (reference sequence). Deletions cut 0 bases from V and 6 bases from J, with 8 bases between. The CDR3 sequence: CAWSVPVPGELFF. The DNA of the CDR3 is TGTGCCTGGAGTGTCCCAGTTCCCGGGGAGCTGTTTTTT.

The chain employs TRBV20-1 and TRBJ1-3; D not resolved. Germline CDR1 is DFQATT and CDR2 is SNEGSKA (reference sequence). This CDR3 contains 13 residues. V lost 2 bases and J 0 bases, leaving 5 bases between the germline ends. The CDR3 bases are TGCAGTGCTAGAAGGCCCTCTGGAAACACCATATATTTT. Translation: CSARRPSGNTIYF.

The genes are TRBV7-6 and TRBJ2-3, with D perhaps TRBD2 (6 bases). CDR1 is SGHVS, CDR2 FNYEAQ, per germline. This CDR3 spans 16 amino acids. V dropped 3 bases and J dropped 1 base, with 14 bases sitting between them. The CDR3 region has the DNA TGTGCCAGCAGCTTGGGTACGGGAGTGGGCACAGATACGCAGTATTTT. Protein sequence: CASSLGTGVGTDTQYF.

The genes are TRBV19 and TRBJ2-1; a weak D match, TRBD1 (5 bases). V lost 0 bases to trimming and J lost 0 bases, with 9 bases between them. The CDR3 extends over 16 amino acids. The germline CDR1 and CDR2 sequences are LNHDA and SQIVND (reference sequence). The CDR3 DNA follows: TGTGCCAGTAGTATAGATGGGGCAGACTCCTACAATGAGCAGTTCTTC. This sequence encodes CASSIDGADSYNEQFF.

The chain links TRBV30 to TRBJ2-3; TRBD2 might be the D (6 bases). The CDR3 sequence is 13 residues long. CDR1 and CDR2 from the germline V gene are GTSNPN and SVGIG (reference sequence). V lost 3 bases and J lost 6, with 13 bases in between. The CDR3 DNA sequence: TGTGCCTGGAGCTCAGCGGGCCCGGATACGCAGTATTTT. It translates to CAWSSAGPDTQYF.

The V and J genes are TRBV30 and TRBJ1-2, with 9 bases lining up with TRBD1. The germline CDR1 and CDR2 sequences are GTSNPN and SVGIG (reference sequence). J gave up 4 bases and V 2 bases, and 5 bases lay outside the gene matches. This CDR3 is 14 amino acids long. In nucleotides, the CDR3 is TGTGCCTGGAGTCAGGACAGGGGTGTCTATGGCTACACCTTC. This gives the protein CAWSQDRGVYGYTF.